A single sample is the source of the 16 T cell receptor beta chains below, sequenced in a study. One entry per CDR3 protein, called by TCRdb with MiXCR from the RT-PCR reads. Among more than 600,000 distinct CDR3 sequences listed, 14% were seen once. The sample was memory CD4+ T cells from blood. These receptors were obtained from a female donor in good health, serving as a healthy control.

To note about this clonotype: This clone may be a read error of a much larger clone one base away. This chain connects TRBV20-1 to TRBJ2-1, with 11 bases lining up with TRBD2. From germline, CDR1 is DFQATT and CDR2 SNEGSKA (reference sequence). The CDR3 loop spans 17 amino acids. DNA for the CDR3: TGCAGTTCTAGGGCCCTGACTAGCGGGAAAGCCTACAATGAGCAGTTCTTC. Protein sequence: CSSRALTSGKAYNEQFF.

This clonotype turned up a few times. This chain links TRBV5-1 with TRBJ1-5, with 7 nucleotides matching TRBD1. Germline V gene lookup returns CDR1 SGHRS and CDR2 YFSETQ. The J segment lost 2 bases and the V segment lost 4 bases, leaving 9 bases of the junction unmatched. CDR3 length: 16 amino acids. This CDR3 reads CASSDGQAGGNQPQHF. DNA of the CDR3: TGCGCCAGCAGCGATGGACAGGCTGGAGGCAATCAGCCCCAGCATTTT.

This clonotype was counted only a few times. V and J are TRBV28 and TRBJ1-5, with a possible D match to TRBD1 (5 bases). Trimming left V 5 bases short and J 0 bases short, with 11 bases between. CDR3 size: 15 residues. Germline V gives CDR1 MDHEN, CDR2 SYDVKM. CDR3 region: CASSPPGYSNQPQHF. In DNA form, the CDR3 reads TGTGCCAGCAGTCCTCCAGGGTATAGCAATCAGCCCCAGCATTTT.

Only a few counts were recorded for this clonotype. This chain joins TRBV12-3 or TRBV12-4 and TRBJ1-1; D is undetermined. The CDR3 spans 13 residues. Trimming pared 2 bases from V and 7 bases from J, leaving 11 bases between. CDR3 sequence reads: CASSLSGVGEAFF. The CDR3 nucleotides read TGTGCCAGCAGTTTATCCGGGGTCGGTGAAGCTTTCTTT.

This clonotype was detected a few times. The gene calls are TRBV6-6 and TRBJ2-1; D tentatively reads TRBD1 or TRBD2 (6 bases each). The germline V gene has CDR1 MNHNY and CDR2 SVGAGI (reference sequence). The CDR3 contains 17 residues. V gave up 8 bases and J gave up 2 bases, with 22 bases separating them. DNA of the CDR3: TGTGCCAGCCGGGTGGCTAGCGAAAGGGGGACCTACAATGAGCAGTTCTTC. It translates to CASRVASERGTYNEQFF.

This clonotype showed up just a few times. J is TRBJ1-3 and V is TRBV4-1; D uncertain. Germline CDR1 is MGHRA and CDR2 is YSYEKL. Trimming took 0 bases from V and 0 from J, leaving 9 bases between them. The CDR3 sequence is 16 residues long. The CDR3 spells CASSQDRAISGNTIYF. CDR3 coding DNA: TGCGCCAGCAGCCAAGATCGGGCGATCTCTGGAAACACCATATATTTT.

This clonotype has more than one count but fewer than ten. V gene TRBV6-6 combines with J gene TRBJ2-7, with D uncertain. In germline, CDR1 is MNHNY, CDR2 SVGAGI (reference sequence). This CDR3 contains 14 residues. Trimming took 5 bases from V and 7 from J, leaving 18 bases between them. The CDR3 DNA reads TGTGCCAGCAGTCCCTCAGACGGGTCAAGGGAGCAGTACTTC. It yields the protein CASSPSDGSREQYF.

The chain employs TRBV7-8 and TRBJ2-7, with 8 bases fitting TRBD1. The V gene's germline CDR1 is SGHVS and CDR2 FQNEAQ. The CDR3 runs 14 residues. After removal of 7 bases from V and 7 bases from J, the junction contained 12 bases not matched to a gene. CDR3 coding DNA: TGTGCCAGCACCATGACAGGGGTTTTTGGGGAGCAGTACTTC. The encoded protein is CASTMTGVFGEQYF.

This clonotype showed up just a few times. V gene TRBV6-4 combines with J gene TRBJ1-1, with D perhaps TRBD1 (6 bases). CDR1 and CDR2 (germline): MRHNA, SNTAGT. Trimming took off 4 bases at V and 6 bases at J, with 15 bases between the two ends. There are 14 residues in the CDR3. DNA of the CDR3: TGTGCCAGCAGTGCCCAGGCAGGGGCCTCTGAAGCTTTCTTT. Protein product: CASSAQAGASEAFF.

The gene calls are TRBV6-2 or TRBV6-3 and TRBJ1-5, with D maybe TRBD1 (6 bases). Trimming removed 6 bases at V and 3 bases at J, with 12 bases between. This CDR3 has 14 amino acids. Germline V CDR1 and CDR2: MNHEY, SVGEGT. CDR3 coding DNA: TGTGCCAGCAGAACGGACAGTTTCAATCAGCCCCAGCATTTT. Translated, it gives CASRTDSFNQPQHF.

This clonotype was counted once. The chain recombines TRBV9 with TRBJ2-2; 10 bases align to TRBD1. CDR1 is SGDLS, CDR2 YYNGEE, per germline. The CDR3 sequence is 15 residues long. The V gene end was trimmed by 6 bases and the J gene end by 4 bases; junction bases not matched to a gene: 6. The CDR3: CASTRQGASTGELFF. CDR3 in DNA: TGTGCCAGCACCCGACAGGGGGCGAGCACCGGGGAGCTGTTTTTT.

This clonotype came up many times. This sequence joins TRBV12-3 or TRBV12-4 and TRBJ1-4; D call uncertain. This CDR3 spans 14 amino acids. Trimming pared 7 bases from V and 0 bases from J, leaving 9 bases between. In DNA, the CDR3 is TGTGCCAGCACCCTAGGAACAACTAATGAAAAACTGTTTTTT. Protein sequence: CASTLGTTNEKLFF.

The rearrangement uses TRBV4-3 and TRBJ1-1, with unresolved D. V was clipped by 0 bases and J by 1 base, with 9 bases between them. The CDR3 length is 15 residues. Germline V CDR1 and CDR2: LGHNA, YSLEER. The CDR3 sequence: CASSQDLGPNTEAFF. Here the CDR3 DNA reads TGCGCCAGCAGCCAAGATCTCGGCCCGAACACTGAAGCTTTCTTT.

J is TRBJ1-5 and V is TRBV7-8, with D tentatively TRBD1 (5 bases). The CDR3 is 16 residues long. Germline V gene data show CDR1 as SGHVS and CDR2 as FQNEAQ. The V end was cut by 1 base, the J end by 4 bases, with 14 bases between. CDR3 residues: CASSLEYRRSNQPQHF. DNA of the CDR3: TGTGCCAGCAGCTTAGAGTACAGGAGATCAAATCAGCCCCAGCATTTT. The entire variable domain, with the rest obtained from reference TRBV7-8 and TRBJ1-5, is as follows: GAGVSQSPRYKVAKRGQDVALRCDPISGHVSLFWYQQALGQGPEFLTYFQNEAQLDKSGLPSDRFFAERPEGSVSTLKIQRTQQEDSAVYLCASSLEYRRSNQPQHFGDGTRLSIL.

In its sample, this clonotype was seen a few times. V gene TRBV20-1 combines with J gene TRBJ2-1; D gene ambiguous. Germline V lookup: CDR1 DFQATT, CDR2 SNEGSKA (reference sequence). The CDR3 runs to 13 residues. Trimming removed 1 base at V and 3 bases at J, with 7 bases between. DNA of the CDR3: TGCAGTGCTAGAGCTAGTATCTACAATGAGCAGTTCTTC. Its translation is CSARASIYNEQFF.

This clonotype occurred a few times. The rearrangement joins TRBV7-2 to TRBJ2-7, with 11 bases identical to TRBD2. The CDR3 is 15 residues long. Trimming at V came to 5 bases and at J to 8 bases, leaving 11 bases not matched to a gene. From germline, CDR1 is SGHTA and CDR2 FQGNSA. CDR3 DNA sequence: TGTGCCAGCAGCCCAGGGACTAGCGGCACCACCCAGCAGTACTTC. Translated: CASSPGTSGTTQQYF.